The 12 T cell receptor beta chains in this list originate from one sample, sequenced in a study of OX40 agonist ivuxolimab in advanced cancers. TCRdb's table, derived via immunoSEQ multiplex PCR, lists solely in-frame clones and lacks some. The sample shows fewer than 100,000 clones, roughly 80% of them seen only once. The material was CD4+ or CD8+ T cells sorted from blood, obtained in a trial of the OX40 agonist ivuxolimab. The receptors shown here come from an adult with an advanced solid tumor such as melanoma, head and neck, liver or kidney cancer.

The chain links TRBV7-2 to TRBJ1-4; no firm D call. The CDR3 has 14 residues. Trimming stripped 3 bases from V and 6 bases from J, with 11 bases between. Germline CDR1 is SGHTA and CDR2 is FQGNSA. The CDR3: CASSFKYGYEKLFF. Written as DNA, the CDR3 is TGTGCCAGCAGCTTCAAGTATGGGTATGAAAAACTGTTTTTT.

The chain carries TRBV28 and TRBJ1-5; weak D call: TRBD1 (6 bases). V was pared by 6 bases and J by 1 base, with 16 bases between. The V gene's germline CDR1 is MDHEN and CDR2 SYDVKM. The CDR3 loop spans 16 amino acids. CDR3 coding DNA: TGTGCCAGCAGCCTCTTGGGGGGCTGGAGCAATCAGCCCCAGCATTTT. It encodes CASSLLGGWSNQPQHF.

The chain has TRBV25-1 and TRBJ1-5; maybe TRBD1 (6 bases). The V end lost 4 bases, the J end lost 3 bases, and 10 bases lay between the germline ends. This CDR3 has 14 amino acids. Germline loops: CDR1 MGHDK, CDR2 SYGVNS. CDR3 DNA: TGTGCCAGCAGTGGGCAGGGGCCCAATCAGCCCCAGCATTTT. It codes for CASSGQGPNQPQHF.

This clone was seen just once. The CDR3, as DNA: TGTGCCAGCAGAAGCGGGGGAGCGGGACTCTACAATGAGCAGTTCTTC. Translated: CASRSGGAGLYNEQFF. The chain has TRBV28 and TRBJ2-1, with TRBD2 identical over 8 bases. From germline, CDR1 is MDHEN and CDR2 SYDVKM. This CDR3 spans 16 amino acids. V dropped 6 bases and J dropped 3; count of bases not matched to a gene: 10.

This clone was detected once. The V call is TRBV19, the J call TRBJ2-2, with 8 positions matching TRBD2. The CDR3 has 17 amino acids. CDR1 is LNHDA, CDR2 SQIVND, per germline (reference sequence). V was pared by 3 bases and J by 1 base, with 7 bases of the junction left unmatched. The DNA of the CDR3 is TGTGCCAGTAGTATGGATAGGAGCGGGGGGAACACCGGGGAGCTGTTTTTT. Its translation is CASSMDRSGGNTGELFF.

This clone has only a few counts. J is TRBJ1-2 and V is TRBV28; D gene unclear. The CDR3 is made up of 15 amino acids. Germline-derived CDR1 and CDR2 are MDHEN and SYDVKM. Deletions cut 6 bases from V and 4 bases from J, with 18 bases between. CDR3 in DNA: TGTGCCAGCAGCTCAATCTCAAGTGTGGGCTATGGCTACACCTTC. This gives the protein CASSSISSVGYGYTF.

DNA for the CDR3: TGTGCCAGCACCCTCACGGGGGCCGGGGAGCTGTTTTTT. Its translation: CASTLTGAGELFF. The J gene is TRBJ2-2, the V gene TRBV7-6, with D possibly TRBD2 on 6 matching bases. The CDR3 is 13 residues long. Germline V gene sequence: CDR1 SGHVS, CDR2 FNYEAQ. Trimming shortened V by 7 bases and J by 6 bases, and 12 bases separated the two germline ends.

The rearrangement uses TRBV7-2 and TRBJ1-1; D perhaps matches TRBD1 (5 bases). The V and J ends lost 1 base and 1 base respectively, with 16 bases between them. The CDR3 is made up of 17 amino acids. The V gene's germline CDR1 is SGHTA and CDR2 FQGNSA. For the CDR3, the DNA is TGTGCCAGCAGCTTAGAATCGGCACAGGTCCGGAACACTGAAGCTTTCTTT. Translation: CASSLESAQVRNTEAFF.

This clone was seen a single time. The V and J genes are TRBV5-1 and TRBJ2-3, with D maybe TRBD1 (7 bases). The CDR3 is 13 residues long. CDR1 and CDR2 (germline): SGHRS, YFSETQ. V lost 4 bases and J 8 bases, leaving 14 bases between the germline ends. The CDR3 coding sequence is TGCGCCAGCAGCACCTACAGGGGAGGTACGCAGTATTTT. This gives the protein CASSTYRGGTQYF. Looking up the rest from reference TRBV5-1 and TRBJ2-3 gives the full variable domain: KAGVTQTPRYLIKTRGQQVTLSCSPISGHRSVSWYQQTPGQGLQFLFEYFSETQRNKGNFPGRFSGRQFSNSRSEMNVSTLELGDSALYLCASSTYRGGTQYFGPGTRLTVL.

V is TRBV19 and J is TRBJ2-3; 7 bases agree with TRBD2. CDR3 length: 15 residues. Germline-derived CDR1 and CDR2 are LNHDA and SQIVND (reference sequence). The V gene end was trimmed by 3 bases and the J gene end by 1 base; junction bases not matched to a gene: 4. CDR3 nucleotide sequence: TGTGCCAGTAGTATCCGACGGGGGGGCACAGATACGCAGTATTTT. As protein: CASSIRRGGTDTQYF.

This chain connects TRBV28 to TRBJ2-5; 7 nucleotides match TRBD2. The CDR3 extends over 14 amino acids. The trim removed 7 bases at V and 5 bases at J, leaving 10 bases unmatched. From germline, CDR1 is MDHEN and CDR2 SYDVKM. The CDR3 sequence: CASTTGRRGETQYF. For the CDR3, the DNA is TGTGCCAGCACCACCGGGCGGCGGGGGGAGACCCAGTACTTC.

To note about this clone: The same CDR3 can be traced to other DNA sequences in this sample. The V and J genes are TRBV7-2 and TRBJ2-1; 11 bases map to TRBD2. V shed 2 bases and J 4 bases; nucleotides not matched to a gene: 4. This CDR3 region has 16 residues. Germline loops: CDR1 SGHTA, CDR2 FQGNSA. The DNA of the CDR3 is TGTGCCAGCAGCTTAACCGGGACTAGCGGTTACAATGAGCAGTTCTTC. It encodes CASSLTGTSGYNEQFF.